The clone carrying this T cell receptor (beta chain) was found many times. Its antigen is undetermined. By quantitative 5'-RACE with molecular barcodes, the TCR beta libraries were made. TCRdb redid the calling of the 5' RACE reads with MiXCR, one entry per CDR3 protein. Of some 220,000 distinct CDR3 sequences listed, 7.3% are singletons. Looked up from germline, CDR1 is DFQATT and CDR2 is SNEGSKA (reference sequence). The CDR3 consists of 12 residues. Unmatched junction bases numbered 5, after V lost 6 bases and J lost 4 bases. The data were obtained in a study of CD8 T cells in ankylosing spondylitis. Study-wide results and limits: A TCR beta motif made of roughly eight highly homologous variants seemed typical of ankylosing spondylitis blood. Earlier work had already found some motif variants in reactive arthritis synovial fluid and blood. The clones that were linked to disease were reported to be significantly enriched in matched synovial fluid samples from ankylosing spondylitis patients.

The rearrangement links TRBV20-1 to TRBJ2-7; TRBD2 matches at 8 bases. The source is a male donor with ankylosing spondylitis. Sequences were obtained from blood, either unsorted or a sorted T cell fraction (not recorded which). CDR3 coding DNA: TGCAGTGCAACTAGCGGATTATACGAGCAGTACTTC. Protein sequence: CSATSGLYEQYF.